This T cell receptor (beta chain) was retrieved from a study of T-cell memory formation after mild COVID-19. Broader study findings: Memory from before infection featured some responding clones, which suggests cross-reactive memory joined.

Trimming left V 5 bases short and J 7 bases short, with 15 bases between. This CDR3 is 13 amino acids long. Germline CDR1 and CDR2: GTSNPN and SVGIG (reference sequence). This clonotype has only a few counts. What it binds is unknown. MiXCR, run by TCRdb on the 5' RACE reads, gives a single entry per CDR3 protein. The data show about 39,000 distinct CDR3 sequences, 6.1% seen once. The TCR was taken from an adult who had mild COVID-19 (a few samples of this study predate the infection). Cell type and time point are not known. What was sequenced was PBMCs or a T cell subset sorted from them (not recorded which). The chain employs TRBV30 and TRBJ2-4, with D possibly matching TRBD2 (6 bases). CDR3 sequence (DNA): TGTGCCTGGGGGACTCAAATGGGGAACATTCAGTACTTC. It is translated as CAWGTQMGNIQYF.